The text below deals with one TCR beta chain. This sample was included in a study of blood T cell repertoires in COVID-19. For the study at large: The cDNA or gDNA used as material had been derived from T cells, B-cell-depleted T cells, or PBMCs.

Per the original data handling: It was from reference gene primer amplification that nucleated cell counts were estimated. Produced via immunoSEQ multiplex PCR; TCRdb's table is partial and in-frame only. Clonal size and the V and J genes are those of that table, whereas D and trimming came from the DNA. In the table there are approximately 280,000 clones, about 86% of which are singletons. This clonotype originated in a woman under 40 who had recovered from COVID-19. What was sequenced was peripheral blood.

The CDR3 loop is CASSLRGTYNEQFF. Written as DNA, the CDR3 is TGTGCCAGCAGCTTACGCGGGACTTACAATGAGCAGTTCTTC. The V call is TRBV7-2, the J call TRBJ2-1, with D perhaps TRBD2 (6 bases). Germline V gene lookup returns CDR1 SGHTA and CDR2 FQGNSA. The CDR3 spans 14 residues. Trimming shortened V by 2 bases and J by 4 bases, and 9 bases separated the two germline ends.